This is a list of T cell receptor beta chains from one sample in a study of cytomegalovirus exposure and HLA in healthy donors. Measured with immunoSEQ multiplex PCR; TCRdb has only the in-frame clones, and not every one. The data show around 94,000 clones, around 63% seen once. Sequencing input: PBMCs. The receptors were sampled from a human donor in good health. The CDR3 runs from the conserved cysteine through the conserved F or W. The D gene is left open where the match is weak. For some rows the clone size is stated as once, few or many, or as a class when expanded; others skip it.

TRBV28	few	16	TRBJ2-3	NA	TGTGCCAGCAGTTCCGGTTCAGACAGAGACACAGATACGCAGTATTTT	CASSSGSDRDTDTQYF
TRBV27	NA	15	TRBJ2-3	TRBD2	TGTGCCAGCAGGCTGGGGCTAGCGGGAGCCGATACGCAGTATTTT	CASRLGLAGADTQYF
TRBV25-1	NA	14	TRBJ2-1	NA	TGTGCCAGCAGCGGACGGGGAACCTACAATGAGCAGTTCTTC	CASSGRGTYNEQFF
TRBV2	NA	15	TRBJ2-2	NA	TGTGCCAGCAGCCCGGCTAGCGCGAACACCGGGGAGCTGTTTTTT	CASSPASANTGELFF
TRBV29-1	few	13	TRBJ2-7	TRBD1	TGCAGCGCCGCCCGCGACAGGGGGGACGAGCAGTACTTC	CSAARDRGDEQYF
TRBV11-1	NA	12	TRBJ2-4	NA	TGTGCCAGCAGCTTACTGAAAAACATTCAGTACTTC	CASSLLKNIQYF
TRBV28	NA	14	TRBJ2-7	NA	TGTGCCAGCAGTTACTATTTGGGAGACTACGAGCAGTACTTC	CASSYYLGDYEQYF
TRBV27	NA	14	TRBJ2-5	TRBD2	TGTGCCAGCAGTCCAGGACTAGCAAAAGAGACCCAGTACTTC	CASSPGLAKETQYF
TRBV27	NA	14	TRBJ2-1	TRBD1	TGTGCCAGCAGTTTTTCGGGACAGGGCAATGAGCAGTTCTTC	CASSFSGQGNEQFF
TRBV6-1	NA	13	TRBJ2-7	NA	TGTGCCAGCAGTGAATCGAGATCCTACGAGCAGTACTTC	CASSESRSYEQYF
TRBV5-1	few	17	TRBJ2-2	TRBD2	TGCGCCAGCAGCCCGGGGACTAGCGGGACGAACACCGGGGAGCTGTTTTTT	CASSPGTSGTNTGELFF
TRBV5-1	NA	14	TRBJ2-7	TRBD2	TGCGCCAGCAGCTTGTTGGGGACTAGCGGCGAGCAGTACTTC	CASSLLGTSGEQYF
TRBV10-3	few	17	TRBJ2-1	TRBD1	TGTGCCATCAGTGAGTCGGCTTCCGGGACAGGAGGCAATGAGCAGTTCTTC	CAISESASGTGGNEQFF
TRBV27	NA	14	TRBJ1-1	TRBD1	TGTGCCAGCAGTTCACAGGGGGATAACACTGAAGCTTTCTTT	CASSSQGDNTEAFF
TRBV5-1	NA	15	TRBJ1-2	TRBD1	TGCGCCAGCAGCTTGCGGACAGGGCCTAACTATGGCTACACCTTC	CASSLRTGPNYGYTF
TRBV27	NA	14	TRBJ2-2	NA	TGTGCCAGCAGTTTAATCCAGAACACCGGGGAGCTGTTTTTT	CASSLIQNTGELFF
TRBV5-6	NA	12	TRBJ1-5	NA	TGTGCCAGCAGCTTAGGGGATGGGCCCCAGCATTTT	CASSLGDGPQHF
TRBV7-9	NA	11	TRBJ2-1	NA	TGTGCCAGCAGAAAGGGGCGGGAGCAGTTCTTC	CASRKGREQFF
TRBV7-9	few	13	TRBJ2-3	NA	TGTGCCAGCACCCGCAATCCGGGAGATACGCAGTATTTT	CASTRNPGDTQYF
TRBV27	NA	14	TRBJ2-7	NA	TGTGCCAGCAGTTTATCGGGCCTCAACTACGAGCAGTACTTC	CASSLSGLNYEQYF
TRBV30	NA	12	TRBJ2-1	NA	TGTGCCTGGAGTGGGCTGTACAATGAGCAGTTCTTC	CAWSGLYNEQFF
TRBV7-6	NA	18	TRBJ2-3	TRBD2	TGTGCCAGCAGCCTACTCGGGACTAGCGGGACAGGCACAGATACGCAGTATTTT	CASSLLGTSGTGTDTQYF